This record covers a single TCR beta chain. The antigen is not known. Sequencing was performed with immunoSEQ multiplex PCR; in TCRdb, only in-frame clones are kept and a portion is missing. Of roughly 140,000 clones listed, roughly 92% are singletons. This entry is derived from a study of T cell responses to AZD1222 COVID-19 vaccine. In the study overall: Second-dose groups at about 4 or about 12 weeks were pooled. Points from the study as a whole: Only a handful of people who got AZD1222 tested seropositive at baseline. Breadth and depth of Spike-specific TCRs rose after two AZD1222 doses. Vaccine-associated CD4 TCRs spanned spike, dominant at 160-218 and 743-854.

CDR1 is SGHTA, CDR2 FQGTGA, per germline. This CDR3 contains 15 residues. V was shortened by 5 bases and J by 5 bases, with 17 bases between the two germline ends. The starting material was peripheral blood, obtained on day 0 of AZD1222 vaccination. The V gene is TRBV7-3, the J gene TRBJ2-3; D may be TRBD2 (6 bases). This TCR came from an adult in good health. In DNA, the CDR3 is TGTGCCAGCAGCCCCCGCGGGGCCCCGCAAGATACGCAGTATTTT. This translates into CASSPRGAPQDTQYF. Filled out from reference TRBV7-3 and TRBJ2-3, the complete variable domain reads GAGVSQTPSNKVTEKGKYVELRCDPISGHTALYWYRQSLGQGPEFLIYFQGTGAADDSGLPNDRFFAVRPEGSVSTLKIQRTERGDSAVYLCASSPRGAPQDTQYFGPGTRLTVL.